The count of the clone carrying this T cell receptor beta chain is one. The antigen remains undetermined. The data belong to a study of shared clonotypes between healthy human individuals. Study summary: Each donor had three CD4 naive, three CD4 memory, two CD8 naive and one CD8 memory plate. Overall study results and limits: Naive subsets generally exceeded memory subsets in estimated richness. In several donors, around 5.5% of naive CD4 clonotypes appeared in common.

CD8 cells classed as naive were CD45RO-negative and positively selected for CCR7, excluding terminally differentiated effector memory CD45RA+ cells. Donation came from healthy HIV-negative adults that had no recent acute infections or vaccinations. CDR1 MGHRA and CDR2 YSYEKL come from the germline V gene. This CDR3 is 14 amino acids long. With 0 bases removed from V and 0 bases from J, the gap between germline ends came to 6 bases. Here immunoSEQ multiplex PCR was the method, and the copy in TCRdb shows in-frame clones only, minus some. The sample holds about 2 million clones, around 96% seen once. Sequencing was done on a sample of naive CD8+ T cells sorted from blood. The sequence derives from a man between 18 and 29 years old in good health. The chain combines TRBV4-1 with TRBJ2-7, with D unclear. The CDR3 region has the DNA TGCGCCAGCAGCCAAGACTACGTCTCCTACGAGCAGTACTTC. Protein sequence: CASSQDYVSYEQYF.